This T cell receptor beta chain was recovered during a study of blood T cell repertoires in COVID-19. This clone has just one count. The assay was immunoSEQ multiplex PCR, and TCRdb's table has in-frame clones only and misses some. The sample yields hundreds of thousands of clones, 70% to 90% seen once. Losses at the gene ends were 5 bases for V and 3 bases for J; bases not matched to a gene: 8. Germline CDR1 reads MNHEY; CDR2 reads SVGEGT. The CDR3 covers 15 residues. The receptor's source is a young woman with COVID-19, enrolled during active disease. The sample was peripheral blood. V gene TRBV6-2 or TRBV6-3 combines with J gene TRBJ2-7, with 9 bases fitting TRBD2. CDR3 sequence reads: CASSPRLAANYEQYV. CDR3 coding DNA: TGTGCCAGCAGTCCCCGACTAGCGGCCAACTACGAGCAGTACGTC.